This T cell receptor (beta chain) was sequenced for a study of T cells after yellow fever vaccination. Study background: With SMART-Seq v4 Ultra Low Input, the fractions containing low cell numbers were prepared. Study-wide results and caveats: Booster samples showed a return of most primary-vaccination clones (roughly 96% CD4, about 88% CD8). Abundant bulk-population clonotypes could contaminate the FACS-sorted repertoires.

The study made its TCR cDNA through 5'RACE template switching. That step introduced a universal primer site along with UMIs. MiXCR was run by TCRdb on the 5' RACE reads, yielding one entry per CDR3 protein. The sample comprises more than 450,000 distinct CDR3 sequences, less than 25% of which are singletons, and about a sixth rests with the top ten. Worth noting for this clonotype: The antigen remains undetermined.

This CDR3 is built from 18 residues. Germline loops: CDR1 SGHRS, CDR2 YFSETQ. Trimming took 1 base from V and 2 from J; bases not matched to a gene: 10. The material was PBMCs, obtained roughly 20 days after the first yellow fever vaccination. This clonotype was sampled from a young man who received the YFV17D yellow fever vaccine. The V and J genes are TRBV5-1 and TRBJ2-2, with TRBD1 matching over 8 bases. The CDR3, as DNA: TGCGCCAGCAGCTTGCAGGGGGCCGGGACGGAAAACACCGGGGAGCTGTTTTTT. Its protein product is CASSLQGAGTENTGELFF.